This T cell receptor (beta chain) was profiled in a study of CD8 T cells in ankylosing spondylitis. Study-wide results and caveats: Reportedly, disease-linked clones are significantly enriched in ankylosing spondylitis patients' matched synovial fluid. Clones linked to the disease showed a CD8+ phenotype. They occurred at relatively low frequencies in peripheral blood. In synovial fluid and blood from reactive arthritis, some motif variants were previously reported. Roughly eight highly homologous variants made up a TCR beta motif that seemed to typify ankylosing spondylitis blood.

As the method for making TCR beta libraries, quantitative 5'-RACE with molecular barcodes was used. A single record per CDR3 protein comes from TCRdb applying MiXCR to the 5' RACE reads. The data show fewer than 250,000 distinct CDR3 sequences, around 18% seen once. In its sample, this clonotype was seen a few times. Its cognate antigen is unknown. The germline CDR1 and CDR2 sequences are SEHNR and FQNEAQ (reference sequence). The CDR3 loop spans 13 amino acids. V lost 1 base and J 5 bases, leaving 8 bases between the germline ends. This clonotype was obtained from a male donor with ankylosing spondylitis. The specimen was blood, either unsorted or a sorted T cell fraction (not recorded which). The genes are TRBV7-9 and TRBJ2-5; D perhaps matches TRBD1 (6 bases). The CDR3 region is CASSLVQGETQYF. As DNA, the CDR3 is TGTGCCAGCAGCTTAGTCCAGGGGGAGACCCAGTACTTC.